Below are 20 T cell receptor beta chains sequenced from a single sample in a study of T-cell reconstitution after alpha-beta-depleted transplantation in children. Unique molecular identifiers featured in how the TCRbeta library was prepared. Each CDR3 protein gets one entry after TCRdb re-called the PCR reads with MiXCR. In the table there are under 350,000 distinct CDR3 sequences, about 10% of which are singletons. Sequencing used PBMCs from the stem cell graft donor, obtained from the stem cell graft. Source of these receptors: a human donor who donated a stem cell graft to a child with SCID.

There are a few counts of this clonotype. The V gene is TRBV20-1, the J gene TRBJ2-3, with D unresolved. V was pared by 2 bases and J by 2 bases, with 14 bases between. In germline, CDR1 is DFQATT, CDR2 SNEGSKA (reference sequence). The CDR3 is 15 amino acids. In DNA, the CDR3 is TGCAGTGCTAGAAGTGTGGCAACGGCCACAGATACGCAGTATTTT. This translates into CSARSVATATDTQYF.

The V gene is TRBV7-9, the J gene TRBJ2-2; possible D gene TRBD2, 6 bases. The V end was cut by 1 base, the J end by 8 bases, with 14 bases between. Germline CDR1 SEHNR, CDR2 FQNEAQ (reference sequence). The CDR3 sequence is 15 residues long. The DNA for the CDR3 is TGTGCCAGCAGCTTAGGGGACTTCCCACCGGGGGAGCTGTTTTTT. Its translation: CASSLGDFPPGELFF.

This clonotype turned up a few times. The V call is TRBV10-3, the J call TRBJ2-7, with 7 bases aligning to TRBD2. CDR3 length: 14 residues. V was clipped by 4 bases and J by 4 bases; unmatched bases: 7. Per germline, CDR1 ENHRY and CDR2 SYGVKD. CDR3 DNA sequence: TGTGCCATCAGTGTAGGGAGGGCGCAGTACGAGCAGTACTTC. Amino acid sequence: CAISVGRAQYEQYF.

This clonotype was observed a few times. CDR3 sequence (DNA): TGTGCCAGCAGTGTTTTGAAGGGGTCTGAAGCTTTCTTT. Protein sequence: CASSVLKGSEAFF. The rearrangement links TRBV6-1 to TRBJ1-1; D is perhaps TRBD1 (5 bases). The length of the CDR3 is 13 residues. Deletions cut 4 bases from V and 6 bases from J, with 12 bases between. The germline V gene encodes CDR1 MNHNS and CDR2 SASEGT.

This clonotype was counted a few times. This chain uses TRBV29-1 with TRBJ2-7, with D perhaps assigned TRBD1 or TRBD2 (5 bases each). Germline lookup yields CDR1 SQVTM and CDR2 ANQGSEA. The CDR3 has 12 amino acids. The V and J ends lost 4 bases and 2 bases respectively, with 9 bases between them. Here the CDR3 reads CSVGDGPYEQYF. The CDR3, as DNA: TGCAGCGTTGGGGACGGCCCCTACGAGCAGTACTTC.

This clonotype was observed many times. The chain combines TRBV5-1 with TRBJ2-7; 7 bases line up with TRBD1. V gave up 5 bases and J gave up 2 bases; unmatched junction bases: 4. The germline gives CDR1 SGHRS, CDR2 YFSETQ. The CDR3 covers 13 residues. The CDR3 DNA sequence: TGCGCCAGCAGGACAGGGACAACCTACGAGCAGTACTTC. This codes for CASRTGTTYEQYF.

This clonotype was counted a few times. The J gene is TRBJ2-5, the V gene TRBV18; D may be TRBD1 (5 bases). CDR1 KGHSH and CDR2 LQKENI come from the germline V gene. The V end was cut by 2 bases, the J end by 2 bases, with 9 bases between. This CDR3 spans 14 amino acids. CDR3 DNA sequence: TGTGCCAGCTCACCAAGACAGACTCAAGAGACCCAGTACTTC. This encodes CASSPRQTQETQYF.

The genes are TRBV10-3 and TRBJ2-2; 8 bases are a match to TRBD1. Germline values: CDR1 ENHRY, CDR2 SYGVKD. V gave up 10 bases and J gave up 6 bases; unmatched junction bases: 4. The length of the CDR3 is 12 residues. In DNA, the CDR3 is TGTGCCAGTTTGACAGGGGCCGGGGAGCTGTTTTTT. It yields the protein CASLTGAGELFF.

The DNA for the CDR3 is TGCGCCAGCAGCCCCCTGGGACTAGCGGGGGCGAAACCAGAACTGATGAACACCGGGGAGCTGTTTTTT. It encodes CASSPLGLAGAKPELMNTGELFF. The chain joins TRBV5-1 to TRBJ2-2; TRBD2 matches 14 bases. The CDR3 extends over 23 amino acids. Germline loops: CDR1 SGHRS, CDR2 YFSETQ. V was clipped by 4 bases and J by 1 base; unmatched bases: 21.

In DNA form, the CDR3 reads TGTGCCAGCAGCGCCGACAGGGGTGGGGACACCGGGGAGCTGTTTTTT. Amino acid sequence: CASSADRGGDTGELFF. The chain joins TRBV7-3 to TRBJ2-2; TRBD1 agrees at 8 bases. CDR1 and CDR2 (germline): SGHTA, FQGTGA. The CDR3 length is 16 residues. J was trimmed by 3 bases and V by 5 bases; bases with no gene match: 8.

The V gene is TRBV4-1, the J gene TRBJ2-7; D gene unclear. Per the germline V gene, CDR1 is MGHRA and CDR2 is YSYEKL. The V end was cut by 0 bases, the J end by 0 bases, with 9 bases between. CDR3 length: 15 residues. CDR3: CASSQEGLDSYEQYF. DNA for the CDR3: TGCGCCAGCAGCCAAGAGGGGTTAGACTCCTACGAGCAGTACTTC.

The rearrangement links TRBV7-6 to TRBJ2-1; tentatively, D is TRBD1 (5 bases). V lost 4 bases, J lost 4 bases, and 8 bases lay in between. Germline CDR1 reads SGHVS; CDR2 reads FNYEAQ. The CDR3 runs to 13 residues. The CDR3 region is CASSSTVYNEQFF. The CDR3 DNA reads TGTGCCAGCAGCTCGACAGTGTACAATGAGCAGTTCTTC.

This clonotype has only a few counts. The chain couples TRBV20-1 to TRBJ1-1; TRBD1 might be the D (6 bases). V shed 0 bases and J shed 0 bases, with 11 bases lying between them. Germline V gives CDR1 DFQATT, CDR2 SNEGSKA (reference sequence). The CDR3 has 15 residues. CDR3 residues: CSARDPAGVNTEAFF. CDR3 bases: TGCAGTGCTAGAGATCCGGCAGGGGTGAACACTGAAGCTTTCTTT.

This clonotype was picked up many times. V is TRBV12-3 or TRBV12-4 and J is TRBJ2-1; a weak D match, TRBD2 (7 bases). The CDR3 extends over 15 amino acids. The V end lost 3 bases, the J end lost 6 bases, and 15 bases lay between the germline ends. The CDR3 protein is CASSLGGHTLNEQFF. DNA of the CDR3: TGTGCCAGCAGTTTGGGGGGGCATACCCTCAATGAGCAGTTCTTC.

This clonotype appeared many times. The chain is built from TRBV9 and TRBJ2-1; D unresolved. V was cut by 2 bases and J by 8 bases, with 8 bases left in between. The length of the CDR3 is 12 residues. Germline V gives CDR1 SGDLS, CDR2 YYNGEE. As DNA, the CDR3 is TGTGCCAGCAGCGTCCGGCCGGATGAGCAGTTCTTC. Amino acids: CASSVRPDEQFF.

The DNA of the CDR3 is TGCGCCAGCAGCGGGAGACAGATGAACACTGAAGCTTTCTTT. As protein: CASSGRQMNTEAFF. The chain recombines TRBV5-1 with TRBJ1-1; the D gene is possibly TRBD1 (5 bases). Germline V gene sequence: CDR1 SGHRS, CDR2 YFSETQ. This CDR3 has 14 amino acids. The V end lost 4 bases, the J end lost 0 bases, and 10 bases lay between the germline ends.

This clonotype has just a few counts. The chain has TRBV11-3 and TRBJ2-6, with 7 bases identical to TRBD1. Germline CDR1 is SGHNT and CDR2 is YENEEA. V shed 4 bases, J shed 2 bases, and the junction held 14 bases outside the gene matches. There are 19 residues in the CDR3. The CDR3 coding sequence is TGTGCCAGCAGCTCTGTGGACAGGTGGAAGCCTGCTGGGGCCAACGTCCTGACTTTC. Translated: CASSSVDRWKPAGANVLTF.

A few counts support this clonotype. This chain links TRBV10-3 with TRBJ1-6, with a tentative D call TRBD1 (5 bases). With 2 bases removed from V and 7 bases from J, the gap between germline ends came to 12 bases. The germline V gene encodes CDR1 ENHRY and CDR2 SYGVKD. This CDR3 contains 15 residues. The CDR3 DNA is TGTGCCATCAGTGAGGGGGCGTCTAAGAATTCACCCCTCCACTTT. Translation: CAISEGASKNSPLHF.

Many counts were recorded for this clonotype. The V gene is TRBV12-3 or TRBV12-4, the J gene TRBJ1-3; D gene unclear. With 0 bases removed from V and 3 bases from J, the gap between germline ends came to 6 bases. This CDR3 has 14 amino acids. The CDR3 sequence is CASSLAGLGNTIYF. CDR3 nucleotide sequence: TGTGCCAGCAGTTTAGCAGGGCTTGGAAACACCATATATTTT.

This clonotype was seen many times. The CDR3 coding sequence is TGCGCCAGCAGCCAAGATCATGGGACTAGCGGCTCCTACGAGCAGTACTTC. Its protein is CASSQDHGTSGSYEQYF. This rearrangement joins TRBV4-1 to TRBJ2-7; the match to TRBD2 covers 11 bases. CDR3 length: 17 amino acids. The J segment lost 0 bases and the V segment lost 0 bases, leaving 4 bases of the junction unmatched. Germline V gene lookup returns CDR1 MGHRA and CDR2 YSYEKL.